The clone carrying this TCR beta chain was counted at least ten times. This entry comes from a study of breast tumors, draining lymph nodes, adjacent tissues. TCRdb re-derived calls from the multiplex PCR reads in MiXCR, one entry per CDR3 protein. Of 200,000 or so distinct CDR3 sequences in the sample, approximately 30% were seen once. CDR3 size: 15 residues. Germline V gene sequence: CDR1 DFQATT, CDR2 SNEGSKA (reference sequence). The trim removed 4 bases at V and 1 base at J, leaving 8 bases unmatched. Samples came from axillary lymph nodes draining the breast cancer. The chain combines TRBV20-1 with TRBJ2-3; TRBD2 matches at 7 bases. The TCR was taken from a female donor with breast cancer. Some clones in this sample may be carry-over from other donors' samples. Sequencing was carried out using axillary lymph node tissue. CDR3 DNA sequence: TGCAGTGCTACCTCCGGGACTACGGGCACAGATACGCAGTATTTT. This codes for CSATSGTTGTDTQYF.